A selection of T cell receptor beta chains follows, all from one sample in a study of regulatory T cells in long-lasting Graves disease. TCRdb used MiXCR to reprocess the multiplex PCR reads, holding one entry per CDR3 protein. The sample lists more than 450,000 distinct CDR3 sequences, about 12% occurring once. Separately, the same data were catalogued under a study of T cells in Graves' hyperthyroidism and ophthalmopathy.

The sample consisted of peripheral blood mononuclear cells (PBMCs), taken at new diagnosis, from a patient treated with antithyroid drugs. These receptor sequences come from a woman in her thirties with Graves disease. Each CDR3 is given with its conserved first and last residue. The D gene is left open where the match is weak. Size tells how often a clone was seen (once, few, many) or the class of an expanded clone, and some rows leave it out.

clone_size d_call j_call v_call cdr3_nt cdr3_aa
medium-sized NA TRBJ2-2 TRBV6-2/TRBV6-3 TGTGCCAGCACGATATCCGACTCGACCGGGGAGCTGTTTTTT CASTISDSTGELFF
NA NA TRBJ2-7 TRBV4-1 TGCGCCAGCGGAGTGGGAAGAGCCTACGAGCAGTACTTC CASGVGRAYEQYF
many NA TRBJ1-2 TRBV7-9 TGTGCCAGCAGCTTGCCTATCGGAGCCAGTAACTATGGCTACACCTTC CASSLPIGASNYGYTF
many NA TRBJ2-3 TRBV7-2 TGTGCCAGCAGCGCGAGAGATACGCAGTATTTT CASSARDTQYF
NA NA TRBJ1-2 TRBV29-1 TGCAGCGTTGAAAGGGTGGGTGACTATGGCTACACCTTC CSVERVGDYGYTF
many NA TRBJ2-3 TRBV12-3/TRBV12-4 TGTGCCAGCAGTTCAATAGAGGGAGATACGCAGTATTTT CASSSIEGDTQYF
many NA TRBJ2-1 TRBV28 TGTGCCAGCAGTACCACAGGATACTCCTACAATGAGCAGTTCTTC CASSTTGYSYNEQFF
many NA TRBJ2-5 TRBV28 TGTGCCAGCAGGAATCCGGGGTGGAGGGAGACCCAGTACTTC CASRNPGWRETQYF
many TRBD1 TRBJ2-7 TRBV6-2/TRBV6-3 TGTGCCAGCAGTTACACCCCCCTAGACAGGGGCCCGGGAGACTCCTACGAGCAGTACTTC CASSYTPLDRGPGDSYEQYF
few NA TRBJ1-3 TRBV3-1 TGTGCCAGCAGCCAATGGGTCTCGAAGGGCCAAGGCCGGCGAAGCTCTGGAAACACCATATATTTT CASSQWVSKGQGRRSSGNTIYF
many NA TRBJ2-7 TRBV18 TGTGCCAGCTCGACGTATCCGGCTAGCTACGAGCAGTACTTC CASSTYPASYEQYF
few TRBD2 TRBJ2-1 TRBV20-1 TGCAGTGCTAGTGTCCTAGCGGGAAGATTTTACAATGAGCAGTTCTTC CSASVLAGRFYNEQFF
many NA TRBJ1-1 TRBV12-3/TRBV12-4 TGTGCCAGCAGTTTAGCGGGAACAGGGAGAGCTTTCTTT CASSLAGTGRAFF
many TRBD2 TRBJ2-5 TRBV7-8 TGTGCCAGCAGCTTCTCCATGGGGGGGTCCCAGTACTTC CASSFSMGGSQYF
many TRBD1 TRBJ1-1 TRBV6-5 TGTGCCAGCAGTTACGGGACAGGGTTTGGGAACACTGAAGCTTTCTTT CASSYGTGFGNTEAFF
NA NA TRBJ2-3 TRBV5-4 TGTGCCAGCAGCAAGGGGAGTGGCACAGATACGCAGTATTTT CASSKGSGTDTQYF
many NA TRBJ1-1 TRBV30 TGTGCCTGGAGTGAGTGGGACCGGGTTAGGCCTGAAGCTTTCTTT CAWSEWDRVRPEAFF
many TRBD1 TRBJ2-7 TRBV27 TGTGCCAGCAGTCCCTTCCCCGGACAGGGGGCGCAACTCAAGCAGTACTTC CASSPFPGQGAQLKQYF
NA TRBD2 TRBJ2-7 TRBV30 TGTGCCTGGACAGCGGGAGTCAACTCCTACGAGCAGTACTTC CAWTAGVNSYEQYF
many NA TRBJ1-2 TRBV27 TGTGCCAGCAGCCCAGTGGGGCGGTTCTATGGCTACACCTTC CASSPVGRFYGYTF
many TRBD2 TRBJ2-7 TRBV3-1 TGTGCCAGCAGCCCCCGACTAGCGGGTGAGCAGTACTTC CASSPRLAGEQYF
many TRBD1 TRBJ1-4 TRBV4-1 TGCGCCAGCAGCCAATCCCCGACAGGGGTATCGACTAATGAAAAACTGTTTTTT CASSQSPTGVSTNEKLFF
NA NA TRBJ2-2 TRBV6-1 TGTGCCAGCATTCCGGCGAACACCGGGGAGCTGTTTTTT CASIPANTGELFF
NA NA TRBJ1-2 TRBV2 TGTGCCAGCAGTGACCGGGACCCCAACTATGGCTACACCTTC CASSDRDPNYGYTF
few TRBD1 TRBJ2-3 TRBV5-4 TGTGCCAGCACCGCACTACCGACAGGGAGTACAGATACGCAGTATTTT CASTALPTGSTDTQYF
many NA TRBJ1-4 TRBV2 TGTGCCAATACGGTGGAGGTTAATGAAAAACTGTTTTTT CANTVEVNEKLFF
many NA TRBJ2-2 TRBV9 TGTGCCAGCAGCGTTGAGACAGGTTACACCGGGGAGCTGTTTTTT CASSVETGYTGELFF
many TRBD2 TRBJ2-1 TRBV6-2/TRBV6-3 TGTGCCAGCAGACATACTAGCGGGAGCCACAATGAGCAGTTCTTC CASRHTSGSHNEQFF
many NA TRBJ1-2 TRBV27 TGTGCCAGCAGTTCAATACAGGGACGCTATGGCTACACCTTC CASSSIQGRYGYTF
many TRBD2 TRBJ2-6 TRBV18 TGTGCCAGCTCACCGCAAGCGGGAACATCGGTGGCCAACGTCCTGACTTTC CASSPQAGTSVANVLTF
few NA TRBJ1-3 TRBV9 TGTGCCAGCAGCGAGACCTGGACAGCTGGAAACACCATATATTTT CASSETWTAGNTIYF
NA NA TRBJ2-1 TRBV19 TGTGCCAGTAGTATTTTGGGTTTATCCTACAATGAGCAGTTCTTC CASSILGLSYNEQFF
few TRBD1 TRBJ2-1 TRBV20-1 TGCAGTGCTGGACCGACAGGGGTAGCTGAGCAGTTCTTC CSAGPTGVAEQFF
many TRBD1 TRBJ1-2 TRBV20-1 TGCAGTGCCTCAAGGACAGGGGGATCCTATGGCTACACCTTC CSASRTGGSYGYTF
few NA TRBJ1-1 TRBV7-8 TGTGCCAGCAGCTTAGTCCGGGGGCCCCGTTTGACTGAAGCTTTCTTT CASSLVRGPRLTEAFF
few NA TRBJ1-4 TRBV18 TGTGCCAGCTCACCACCCGGGATTAATGAAAAACTGTTTTTT CASSPPGINEKLFF
NA TRBD1 TRBJ1-5 TRBV2 TGTGCCAGCAGTCCGCGGACAGGGGGCGATCAGCCCCAGCATTTT CASSPRTGGDQPQHF
many NA TRBJ2-3 TRBV2 TGTGCCAGCAGAGGACCTAAAGGCACCACAGATACGCAGTATTTT CASRGPKGTTDTQYF
NA TRBD1 TRBJ2-7 TRBV6-2/TRBV6-3 TGTGCCAGCAGTCATTGGACAGGGTCGGGCGAGCAGTACTTC CASSHWTGSGEQYF
many NA TRBJ2-1 TRBV6-1 TGTGCCAGCAGCGCGGGCCTTAAGTGGAATGAGCAGTTCTTC CASSAGLKWNEQFF
many NA TRBJ1-1 TRBV28 TGTGCCAGCAGTTTCTTTACTATAAGGAGGGACACTGAAGCTTTCTTT CASSFFTIRRDTEAFF
many TRBD1 TRBJ1-3 TRBV12-3/TRBV12-4 TGTGCCAGCAGTCACACAGGGGCACGGGCTGGAAACACCATATATTTT CASSHTGARAGNTIYF
NA NA TRBJ2-3 TRBV7-9 TGTGCCAGCAGCTCTAGCCCCCGGGGGCGTCAAGATACGCAGTATTTT CASSSSPRGRQDTQYF
many NA TRBJ2-3 TRBV18 TGTGCCAGCTCACCAGCGTTACTGCGGACACACACAGATACGCAGTATTTT CASSPALLRTHTDTQYF
NA NA TRBJ2-5 TRBV12-3/TRBV12-4 TGTGCCAGCAGCCGAGATCTCGGGGAGACCCAGTACTTC CASSRDLGETQYF